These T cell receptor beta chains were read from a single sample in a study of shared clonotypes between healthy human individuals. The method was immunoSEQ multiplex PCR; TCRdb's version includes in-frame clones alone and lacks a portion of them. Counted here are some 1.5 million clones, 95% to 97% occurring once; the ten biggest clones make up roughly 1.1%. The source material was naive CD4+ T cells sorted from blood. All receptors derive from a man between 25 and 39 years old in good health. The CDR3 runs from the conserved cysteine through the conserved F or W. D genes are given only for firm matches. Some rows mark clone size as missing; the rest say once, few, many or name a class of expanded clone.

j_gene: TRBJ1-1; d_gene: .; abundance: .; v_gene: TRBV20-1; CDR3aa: CSARRAAEAFF; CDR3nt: TGCAGTGCTAGGAGAGCGGCTGAAGCTTTCTTT
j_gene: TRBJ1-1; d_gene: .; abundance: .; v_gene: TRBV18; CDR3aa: CASSPGLRESTEAFF; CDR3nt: TGTGCCAGCTCACCAGGACTCCGGGAGAGCACTGAAGCTTTCTTT
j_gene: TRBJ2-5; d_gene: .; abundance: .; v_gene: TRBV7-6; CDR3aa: CASSPAGSRRETQYF; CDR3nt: TGTGCCAGCAGCCCTGCGGGAAGTCGAAGAGAGACCCAGTACTTC
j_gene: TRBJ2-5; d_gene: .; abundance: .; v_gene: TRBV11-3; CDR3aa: CASSPRAGQETQYF; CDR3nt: TGTGCCAGCAGCCCCCGGGCTGGGCAAGAGACCCAGTACTTC
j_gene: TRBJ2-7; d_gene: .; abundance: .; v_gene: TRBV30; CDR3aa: CAWSAAYEQYF; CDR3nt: TGTGCCTGGAGTGCTGCCTACGAGCAGTACTTC
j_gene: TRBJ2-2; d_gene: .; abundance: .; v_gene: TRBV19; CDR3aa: CASTPDGLRSGELFF; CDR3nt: TGTGCCAGTACCCCGGACGGACTGCGGTCCGGGGAGCTGTTTTTT
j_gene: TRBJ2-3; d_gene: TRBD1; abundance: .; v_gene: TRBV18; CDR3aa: CASSPTFGTAFTDTQYF; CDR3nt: TGTGCCAGCTCACCCACGTTCGGGACAGCTTTCACAGATACGCAGTATTTT
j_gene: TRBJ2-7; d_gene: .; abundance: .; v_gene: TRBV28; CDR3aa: CASSTGIAEQYF; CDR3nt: TGTGCCAGCAGTACCGGAATAGCCGAGCAGTACTTC
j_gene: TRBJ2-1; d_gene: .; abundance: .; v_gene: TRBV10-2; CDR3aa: CASSDYPYNEQFF; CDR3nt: TGCGCCAGCAGTGATTACCCGTATAATGAGCAGTTCTTC
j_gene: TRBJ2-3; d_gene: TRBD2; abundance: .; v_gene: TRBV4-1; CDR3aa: CASSQERTSGDTDTQYF; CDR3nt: TGCGCCAGCAGCCAAGAACGGACTAGCGGCGACACAGATACGCAGTATTTT
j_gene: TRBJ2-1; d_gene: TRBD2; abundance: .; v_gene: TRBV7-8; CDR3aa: CASSPNQVRLAGDNEQFF; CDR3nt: TGTGCCAGCAGCCCCAATCAGGTCCGGCTAGCGGGAGACAATGAGCAGTTCTTC
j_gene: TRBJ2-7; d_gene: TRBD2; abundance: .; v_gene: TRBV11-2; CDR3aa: CASRPGLAAGYEQYF; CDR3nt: TGTGCCAGCAGACCGGGACTAGCGGCGGGCTACGAGCAGTACTTC
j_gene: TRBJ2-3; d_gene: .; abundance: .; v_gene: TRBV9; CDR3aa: CASSAGTRGGDTQYF; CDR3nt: TGTGCCAGCAGCGCAGGGACCCGGGGTGGAGATACGCAGTATTTT
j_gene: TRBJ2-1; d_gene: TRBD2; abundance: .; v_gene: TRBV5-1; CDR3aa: CASTLGGGAYNEQFF; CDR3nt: TGCGCCAGCACCCTCGGGGGAGGGGCCTACAATGAGCAGTTCTTC
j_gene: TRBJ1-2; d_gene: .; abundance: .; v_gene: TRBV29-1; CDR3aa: CSVDRAGYGYTF; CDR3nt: TGCAGCGTTGATAGGGCAGGCTATGGCTACACCTTC
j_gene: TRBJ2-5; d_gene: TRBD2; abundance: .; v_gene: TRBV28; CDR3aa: CASSSGQETQYF; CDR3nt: TGTGCCAGTTCTAGCGGCCAAGAGACCCAGTACTTC
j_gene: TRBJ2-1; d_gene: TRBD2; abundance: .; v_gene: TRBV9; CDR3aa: CASTPAGRLAAINSYNEQFF; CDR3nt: TGTGCCAGCACCCCCGCAGGAAGGCTAGCGGCGATAAACTCCTACAATGAGCAGTTCTTC
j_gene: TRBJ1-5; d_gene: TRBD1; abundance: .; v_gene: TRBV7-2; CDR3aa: CASSLVGQGGGGNQPQHF; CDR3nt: TGTGCCAGCAGCTTAGTAGGACAGGGAGGCGGTGGCAATCAGCCCCAGCATTTT
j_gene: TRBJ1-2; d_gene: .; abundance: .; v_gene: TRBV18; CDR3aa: CASSRLQASYGYTF; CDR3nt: TGTGCCAGCTCACGATTACAGGCCTCCTATGGCTACACCTTC
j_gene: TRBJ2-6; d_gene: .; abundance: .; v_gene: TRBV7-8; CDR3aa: CASSPRHSGANVLTF; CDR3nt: TGTGCCAGCAGCCCGCGTCACTCTGGGGCCAACGTCCTGACTTTC
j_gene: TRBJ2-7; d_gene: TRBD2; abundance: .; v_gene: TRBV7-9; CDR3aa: CASSLGVRTSQLEEQYF; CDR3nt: TGTGCCAGCAGCTTAGGAGTCCGGACTAGCCAGTTAGAGGAGCAGTACTTC
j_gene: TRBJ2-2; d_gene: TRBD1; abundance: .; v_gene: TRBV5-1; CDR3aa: CASAPTGVSGELFF; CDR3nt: TGCGCCAGCGCCCCAACAGGGGTGTCCGGGGAGCTGTTTTTT
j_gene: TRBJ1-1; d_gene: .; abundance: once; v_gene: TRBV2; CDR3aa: CASSVKRGKAFF; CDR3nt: TGTGCCAGCAGTGTCAAACGGGGCAAAGCTTTCTTT
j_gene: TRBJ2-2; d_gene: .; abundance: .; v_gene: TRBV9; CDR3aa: CASSVELGAGELFF; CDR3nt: TGTGCCAGCAGCGTAGAATTGGGGGCTGGGGAGCTGTTTTTT
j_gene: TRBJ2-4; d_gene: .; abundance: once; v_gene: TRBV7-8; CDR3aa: CASSGNRILAKNIQYF; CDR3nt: TGTGCCAGCAGCGGCAACAGGATACTAGCCAAAAACATTCAGTACTTC
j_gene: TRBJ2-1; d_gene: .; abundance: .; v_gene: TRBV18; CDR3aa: CASSPSGLGPGNNEQFF; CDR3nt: TGTGCCAGCTCACCTAGCGGACTTGGGCCCGGTAACAATGAGCAGTTCTTC
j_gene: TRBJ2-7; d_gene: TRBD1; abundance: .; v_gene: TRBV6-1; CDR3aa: CASSDLHRGLWEQYF; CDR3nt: TGTGCCAGCAGTGATTTACACAGGGGGCTTTGGGAGCAGTACTTC
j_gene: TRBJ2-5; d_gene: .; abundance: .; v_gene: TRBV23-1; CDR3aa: CASSQSRRIPETQYF; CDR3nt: TGCGCCAGCAGTCAATCGAGGAGGATCCCGGAGACCCAGTACTTC
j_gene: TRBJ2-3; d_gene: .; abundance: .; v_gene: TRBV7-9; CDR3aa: CASKWTENTDTQYF; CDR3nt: TGTGCCAGCAAATGGACAGAGAACACAGATACGCAGTATTTT
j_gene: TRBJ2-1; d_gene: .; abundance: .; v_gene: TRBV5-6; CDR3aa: CASSLGGGSSYNEQFF; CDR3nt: TGTGCCAGCAGCTTGGGCGGTGGAAGCTCCTACAATGAGCAGTTCTTC
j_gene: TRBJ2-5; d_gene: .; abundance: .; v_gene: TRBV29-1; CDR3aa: CSVDNLSETQYF; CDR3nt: TGCAGCGTTGATAACTTGAGTGAGACCCAGTACTTC
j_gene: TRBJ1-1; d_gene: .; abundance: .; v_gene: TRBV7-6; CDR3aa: CASSSWPRTMNTEAFF; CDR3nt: TGTGCCAGCAGCTCATGGCCCCGTACGATGAACACTGAAGCTTTCTTT
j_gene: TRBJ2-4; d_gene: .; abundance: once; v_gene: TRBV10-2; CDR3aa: CASLPLQGIAKNIQYF; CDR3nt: TGCGCCAGTCTACCCCTCCAGGGAATCGCCAAAAACATTCAGTACTTC
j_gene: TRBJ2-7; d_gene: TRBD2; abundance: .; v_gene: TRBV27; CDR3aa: CATRWAGGPGYEQYF; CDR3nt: TGTGCCACCAGGTGGGCGGGAGGCCCGGGATACGAGCAGTACTTC
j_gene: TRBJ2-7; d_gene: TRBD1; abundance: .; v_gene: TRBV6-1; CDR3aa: CASRGQGYNEQYF; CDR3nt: TGTGCCAGCAGAGGACAGGGGTATAACGAGCAGTACTTC
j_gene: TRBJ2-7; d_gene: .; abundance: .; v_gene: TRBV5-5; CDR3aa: CASSSAGHRYEQYF; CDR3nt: TGTGCCAGCAGCTCTGCGGGACACCGCTACGAGCAGTACTTC
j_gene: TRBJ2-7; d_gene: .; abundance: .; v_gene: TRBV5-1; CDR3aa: CASSWTADYEQYF; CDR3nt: TGCGCCAGCAGCTGGACGGCGGACTACGAGCAGTACTTC
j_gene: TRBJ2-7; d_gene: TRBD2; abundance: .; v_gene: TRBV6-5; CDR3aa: CASRLLAGALGEQYF; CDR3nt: TGTGCCAGCAGATTACTAGCGGGAGCTCTTGGCGAGCAGTACTTC
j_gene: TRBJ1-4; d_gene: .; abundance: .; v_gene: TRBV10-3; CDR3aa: CAISAPEYDEKLFF; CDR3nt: TGTGCCATCAGTGCACCGGAGTATGATGAAAAACTGTTTTTT
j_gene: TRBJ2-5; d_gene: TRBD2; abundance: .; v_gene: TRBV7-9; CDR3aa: CASSTRSGRVETQYF; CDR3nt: TGTGCCAGCAGCACCCGCTCGGGGAGGGTGGAGACCCAGTACTTC
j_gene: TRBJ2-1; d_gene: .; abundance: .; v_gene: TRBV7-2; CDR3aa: CASSLTYNEQFF; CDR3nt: TGTGCCAGCAGCCTTACCTACAATGAGCAGTTCTTC
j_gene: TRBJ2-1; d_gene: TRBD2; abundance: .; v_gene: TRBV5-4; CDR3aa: CASSTRTSGRAGEQFF; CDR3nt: TGTGCCAGCAGCACCAGGACTAGCGGGAGGGCCGGTGAGCAGTTCTTC
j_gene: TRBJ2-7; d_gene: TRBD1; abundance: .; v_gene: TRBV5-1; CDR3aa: CASSQLTKTGGSYEQYF; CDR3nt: TGCGCCAGCAGCCAATTAACGAAGACAGGGGGATCCTACGAGCAGTACTTC
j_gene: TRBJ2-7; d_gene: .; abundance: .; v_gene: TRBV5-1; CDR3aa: CASSPQGGMNEQYF; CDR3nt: TGCGCCAGCAGCCCTCAGGGGGGTATGAACGAGCAGTACTTC
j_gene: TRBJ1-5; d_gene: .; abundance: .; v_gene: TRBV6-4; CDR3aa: CASSERLSDNQPQHF; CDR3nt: TGTGCCAGCAGTGAAAGGTTAAGCGACAATCAGCCCCAGCATTTT
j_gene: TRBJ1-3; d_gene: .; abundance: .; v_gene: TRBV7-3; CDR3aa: CASSLAGSSGNTIYF; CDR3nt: TGTGCCAGCAGCCTAGCGGGGAGCTCTGGAAACACCATATATTTT
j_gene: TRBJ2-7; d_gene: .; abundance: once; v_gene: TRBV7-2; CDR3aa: CASSLFNSPSYEQYF; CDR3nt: TGTGCCAGCAGCTTATTTAACAGTCCCTCCTACGAGCAGTACTTC
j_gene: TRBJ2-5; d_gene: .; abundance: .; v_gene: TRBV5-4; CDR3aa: CASSWASQETQYF; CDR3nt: TGTGCCAGCAGCTGGGCTAGCCAAGAGACCCAGTACTTC
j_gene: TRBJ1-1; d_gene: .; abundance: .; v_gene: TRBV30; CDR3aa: CAWSVGSNTEAFF; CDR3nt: TGTGCCTGGAGTGTAGGCAGCAACACTGAAGCTTTCTTT
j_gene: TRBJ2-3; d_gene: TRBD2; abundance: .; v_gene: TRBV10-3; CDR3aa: CGDSGTVTDTQYF; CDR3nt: TGTGGAGATAGCGGGACCGTTACAGATACGCAGTATTTT
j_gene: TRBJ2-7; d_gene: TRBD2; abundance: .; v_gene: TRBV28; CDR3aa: CASSLARGLAGTETQYF; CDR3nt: TGTGCCAGCAGTTTAGCCCGGGGGCTAGCGGGAACGGAGACGCAGTACTTC
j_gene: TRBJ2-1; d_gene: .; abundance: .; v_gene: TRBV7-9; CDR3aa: CASSPTWTYYNEQFF; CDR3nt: TGTGCCAGCAGCCCCACCTGGACGTATTACAATGAGCAGTTCTTC